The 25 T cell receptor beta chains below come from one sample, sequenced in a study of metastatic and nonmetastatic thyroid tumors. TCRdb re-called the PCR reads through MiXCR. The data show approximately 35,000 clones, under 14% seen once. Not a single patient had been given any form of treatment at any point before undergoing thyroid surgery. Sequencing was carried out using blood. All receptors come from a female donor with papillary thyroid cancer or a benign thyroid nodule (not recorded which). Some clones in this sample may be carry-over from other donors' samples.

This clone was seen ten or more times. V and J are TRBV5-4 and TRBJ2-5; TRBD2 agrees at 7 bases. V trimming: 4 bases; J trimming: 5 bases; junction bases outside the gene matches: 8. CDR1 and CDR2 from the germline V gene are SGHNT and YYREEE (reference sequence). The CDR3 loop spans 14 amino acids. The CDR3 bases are TGTGCCAGCAGCGGGAGGGCCTTTGGGGAGACCCAGTACTTC. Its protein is CASSGRAFGETQYF.

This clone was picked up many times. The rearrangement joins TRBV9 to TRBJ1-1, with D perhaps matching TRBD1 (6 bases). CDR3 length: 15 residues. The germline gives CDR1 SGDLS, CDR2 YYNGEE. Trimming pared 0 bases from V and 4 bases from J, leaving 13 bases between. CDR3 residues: CASSVGTTGTTEAFF. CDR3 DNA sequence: TGTGCCAGCAGCGTAGGGACGACAGGAACCACTGAAGCTTTCTTT.

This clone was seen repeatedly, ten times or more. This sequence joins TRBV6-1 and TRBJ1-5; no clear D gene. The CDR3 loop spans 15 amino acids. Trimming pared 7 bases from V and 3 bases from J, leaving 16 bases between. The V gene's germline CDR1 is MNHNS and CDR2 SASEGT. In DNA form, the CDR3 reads TGTGCCAGCATGGGTCCCCTCAAGTACAATCAGCCCCAGCATTTT. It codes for CASMGPLKYNQPQHF.

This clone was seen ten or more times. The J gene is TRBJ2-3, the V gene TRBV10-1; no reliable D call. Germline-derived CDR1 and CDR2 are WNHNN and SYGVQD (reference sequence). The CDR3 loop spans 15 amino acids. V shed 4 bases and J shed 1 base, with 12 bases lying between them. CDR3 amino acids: CASSALKAGTDTQYF. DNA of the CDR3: TGCGCCAGCAGTGCCTTAAAGGCAGGCACAGATACGCAGTATTTT.

The chain's CDR3 is CASSQTGGRQETQYF. The CDR3 region has the DNA TGTGCCAGCAGTCAGACAGGGGGCCGTCAAGAGACCCAGTACTTC. This chain connects TRBV6-1 to TRBJ2-5; TRBD1 agrees at 10 bases. V lost 5 bases, J lost 2 bases, and 5 bases stayed unmatched. Germline V lookup: CDR1 MNHNS, CDR2 SASEGT. CDR3 length: 15 amino acids.

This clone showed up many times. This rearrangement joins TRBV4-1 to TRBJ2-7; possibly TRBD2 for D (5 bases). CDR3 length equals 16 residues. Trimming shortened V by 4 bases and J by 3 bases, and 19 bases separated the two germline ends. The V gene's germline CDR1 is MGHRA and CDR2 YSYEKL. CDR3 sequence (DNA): TGCGCCAGCAGCCCGATCGGGGTCTCCGCGCTCTACGAGCAGTACTTC. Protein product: CASSPIGVSALYEQYF.

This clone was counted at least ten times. The DNA for the CDR3 is TGCGCCAGCAGCCCGCGGGGCAAGTCCTACGAGCAGTACTTC. Encoded protein: CASSPRGKSYEQYF. The chain carries TRBV4-3 and TRBJ2-7; TRBD2 is a possible D gene (6 bases). V lost 4 bases, J lost 1 base, and 11 bases lay in between. CDR1 and CDR2 (germline): LGHNA, YSLEER. The CDR3 is made up of 14 amino acids.

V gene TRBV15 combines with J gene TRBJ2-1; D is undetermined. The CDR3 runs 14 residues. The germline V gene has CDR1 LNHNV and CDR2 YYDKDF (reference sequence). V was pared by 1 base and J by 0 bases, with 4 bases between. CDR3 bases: TGTGCCACCAGCAGAGGGGGCTCCTACAATGAGCAGTTCTTC. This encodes CATSRGGSYNEQFF.

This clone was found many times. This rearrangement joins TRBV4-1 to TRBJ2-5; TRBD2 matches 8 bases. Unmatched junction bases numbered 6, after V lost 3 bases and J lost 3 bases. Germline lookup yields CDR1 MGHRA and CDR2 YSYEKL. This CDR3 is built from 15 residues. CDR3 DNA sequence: TGCGCCAGCAGCCATGCAGCGGGAGTAAAAGAGACCCAGTACTTC. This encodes CASSHAAGVKETQYF.

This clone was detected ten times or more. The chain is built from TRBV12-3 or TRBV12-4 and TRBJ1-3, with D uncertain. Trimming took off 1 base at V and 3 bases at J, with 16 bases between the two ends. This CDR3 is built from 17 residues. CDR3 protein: CASSLGGGRSGGNTIYF. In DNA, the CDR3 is TGTGCCAGCAGTTTAGGGGGAGGGCGTTCGGGTGGAAACACCATATATTTT.

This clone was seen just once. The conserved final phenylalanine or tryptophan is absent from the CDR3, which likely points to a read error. As DNA, the CDR3 is TGTGCCAGCAGTAGCGGGGAGGGGGCCATCGTCCTGACTGTC. Protein product: CASSSGEGAIVLTV. V gene TRBV11-2 combines with J gene TRBJ2-6, with D perhaps matching TRBD2 (8 bases). Germline loops: CDR1 SGHAT, CDR2 FQNNGV. The CDR3 runs to 14 residues.

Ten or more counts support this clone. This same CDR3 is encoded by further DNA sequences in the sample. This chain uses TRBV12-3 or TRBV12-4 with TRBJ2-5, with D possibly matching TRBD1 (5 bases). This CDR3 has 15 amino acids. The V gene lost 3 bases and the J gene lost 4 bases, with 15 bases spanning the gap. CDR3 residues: CASSFPQGIRETQYF. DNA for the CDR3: TGTGCCAGCAGTTTTCCCCAGGGAATACGAGAGACCCAGTACTTC.

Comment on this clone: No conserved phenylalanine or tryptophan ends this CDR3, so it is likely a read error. DNA of the CDR3: TGCGCCAGCAGCGAAGGCGGGAGGGCCCTTGGCGGGGTGCTGTTTTTA. This codes for CASSEGGRALGGVLFL. The V gene is TRBV5-1, the J gene TRBJ2-2, with 9 bases matching TRBD2. The germline gives CDR1 SGHRS, CDR2 YFSETQ. The CDR3 extends over 16 amino acids.

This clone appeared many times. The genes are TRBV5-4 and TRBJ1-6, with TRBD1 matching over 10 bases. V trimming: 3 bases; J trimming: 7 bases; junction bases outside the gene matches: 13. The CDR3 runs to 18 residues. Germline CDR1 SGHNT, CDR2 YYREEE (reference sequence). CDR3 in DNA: TGTGCCAGCAGCTCGATCCACGGGACAGGGGCTAGGAATTCACCCCTCCACTTT. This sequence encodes CASSSIHGTGARNSPLHF.

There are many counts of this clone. The CDR3 sequence is CASSVGIQETQYF. The CDR3 DNA sequence: TGTGCCAGCAGCGTAGGAATTCAAGAGACCCAGTACTTC. The V gene is TRBV9, the J gene TRBJ2-5; D is unclear. The germline gives CDR1 SGDLS, CDR2 YYNGEE. Trimming pared 0 bases from V and 2 bases from J, leaving 5 bases between. The CDR3 runs 13 residues.

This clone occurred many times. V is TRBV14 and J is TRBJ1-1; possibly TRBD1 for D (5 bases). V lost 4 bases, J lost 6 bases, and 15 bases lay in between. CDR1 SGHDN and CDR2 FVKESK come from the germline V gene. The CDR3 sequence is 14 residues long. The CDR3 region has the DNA TGTGCCAGCAGCCTCAGGACATCAGTCTCTGAAGCTTTCTTT. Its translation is CASSLRTSVSEAFF.

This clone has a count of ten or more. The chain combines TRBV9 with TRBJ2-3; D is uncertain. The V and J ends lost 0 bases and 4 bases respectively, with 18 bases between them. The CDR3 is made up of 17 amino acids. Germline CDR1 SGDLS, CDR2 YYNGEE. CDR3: CASSVAGFLSGADTQYF. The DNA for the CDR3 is TGTGCCAGCAGCGTAGCCGGGTTCCTAAGTGGTGCAGATACGCAGTATTTT.

The CDR3 DNA is TGCAGTGCTGGGACTAGCGGTTACACAGATACGCAGTATTTT. Its protein is CSAGTSGYTDTQYF. The genes are TRBV20-1 and TRBJ2-3; 11 bases are a match to TRBD2. The germline V gene has CDR1 DFQATT and CDR2 SNEGSKA (reference sequence). V lost 5 bases to trimming and J lost 2 bases; unmatched junction nucleotides: 3. CDR3 size: 14 residues.

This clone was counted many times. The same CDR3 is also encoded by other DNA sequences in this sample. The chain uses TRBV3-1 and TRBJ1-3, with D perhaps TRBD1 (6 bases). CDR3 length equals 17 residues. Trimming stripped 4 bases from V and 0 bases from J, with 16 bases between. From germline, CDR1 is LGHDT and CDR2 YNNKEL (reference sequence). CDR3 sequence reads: CASSRGRQQGSGNTIYF. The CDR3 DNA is TGTGCCAGCAGCCGGGGGAGGCAACAGGGCTCTGGAAACACCATATATTTT.

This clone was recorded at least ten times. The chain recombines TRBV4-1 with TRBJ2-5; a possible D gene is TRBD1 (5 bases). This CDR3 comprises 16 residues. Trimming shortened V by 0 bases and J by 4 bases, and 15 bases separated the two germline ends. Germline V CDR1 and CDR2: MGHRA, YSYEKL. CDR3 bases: TGCGCCAGCAGCCAAGATGGGGCAGGGCTAGGAGAGACCCAGTACTTC. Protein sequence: CASSQDGAGLGETQYF.

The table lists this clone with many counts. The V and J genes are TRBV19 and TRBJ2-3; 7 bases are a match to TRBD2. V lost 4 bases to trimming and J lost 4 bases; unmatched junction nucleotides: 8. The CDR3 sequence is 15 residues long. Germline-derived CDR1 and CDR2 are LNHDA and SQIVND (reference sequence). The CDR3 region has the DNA TGTGCCAGTAGTAGCAACCAGGCGGGAGCAGATACGCAGTATTTT. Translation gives CASSSNQAGADTQYF.

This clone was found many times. Here the CDR3 DNA reads TGTGCCAGCAGCCATGTAACTAGCGGGAGAGGGTGGGAGACCCAGTACTTC. It yields the protein CASSHVTSGRGWETQYF. The chain combines TRBV3-1 with TRBJ2-5; 11 bases are shared with TRBD2. Trimming cost V 3 bases and J 5 bases; bases outside gene matches: 11. This CDR3 has 17 amino acids. Germline CDR1 LGHDT, CDR2 YNNKEL (reference sequence).

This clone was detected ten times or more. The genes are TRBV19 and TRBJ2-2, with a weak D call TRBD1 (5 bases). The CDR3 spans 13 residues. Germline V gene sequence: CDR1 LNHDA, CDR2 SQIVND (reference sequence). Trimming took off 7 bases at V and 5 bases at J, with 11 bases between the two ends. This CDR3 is CASTMGQTGELFF. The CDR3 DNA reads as TGTGCCAGTACCATGGGGCAAACCGGGGAGCTGTTTTTT.

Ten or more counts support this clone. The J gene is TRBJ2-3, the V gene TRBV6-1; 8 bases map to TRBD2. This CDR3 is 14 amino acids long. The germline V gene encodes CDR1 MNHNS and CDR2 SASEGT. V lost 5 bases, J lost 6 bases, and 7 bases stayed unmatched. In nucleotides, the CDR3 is TGTGCCAGCAGTAGCGGGAGTAGGGGGGATACGCAGTATTTT. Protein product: CASSSGSRGDTQYF.

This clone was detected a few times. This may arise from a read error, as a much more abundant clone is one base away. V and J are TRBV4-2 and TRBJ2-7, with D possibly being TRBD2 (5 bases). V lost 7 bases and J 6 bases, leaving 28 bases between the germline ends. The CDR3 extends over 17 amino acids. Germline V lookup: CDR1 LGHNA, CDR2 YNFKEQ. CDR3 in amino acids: CASNPGLPGITNSEQYF. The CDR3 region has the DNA TGTGCCAGCAACCCGGGGTTACCTGGAATTACGAATAGCGAGCAGTACTTC.